Listed below are T cell receptor beta chains from one sample, sequenced in a study of blood T cell repertoires in COVID-19. Data came from immunoSEQ multiplex PCR; TCRdb stores just in-frame clones and leaves some out. The table has 350,000 to 450,000 clones, about 90% seen once. Sequencing was carried out using PBMCs or T cells enriched from blood (not recorded which). These receptor sequences come from a man aged 40-49 years in a cohort exposed to, infected with or recovered from COVID-19 (not recorded which). CDR3s include the opening cysteine and the closing phenylalanine or tryptophan. Each record gives: J gene, clone size, D gene, V gene, CDR3 DNA, CDR3 protein. The D gene is left open where the match is weak. Size tells how often a clone was seen (once, few, many) or the class of an expanded clone, and some rows leave it out.

j_gene: TRBJ2-5
abundance: .
d_gene: TRBD2
v_gene: TRBV7-2
CDR3nt: TGTGCCAGCAGCCCACCCGGGAGGGCCACAGAGACCCAGTACTTC
CDR3aa: CASSPPGRATETQYF

j_gene: TRBJ1-6
abundance: .
d_gene: .
v_gene: TRBV28
CDR3nt: TGTGCCAGCAGTCCCCAGGGTTGGTCACCCCTCCACTTT
CDR3aa: CASSPQGWSPLHF

j_gene: TRBJ2-2
abundance: .
d_gene: TRBD2
v_gene: TRBV11-3
CDR3nt: TGTGCCAGCAGCTCCGGGACTAGCGGGATCGTGGGCACCGGGGAGCTGTTTTTT
CDR3aa: CASSSGTSGIVGTGELFF

j_gene: TRBJ2-7
abundance: few
d_gene: TRBD1
v_gene: TRBV29-1
CDR3nt: TGCAGCGCCTCAGGGGGCATTATGGGCTACGAGCAGTACTTC
CDR3aa: CSASGGIMGYEQYF

j_gene: TRBJ2-2
abundance: .
d_gene: .
v_gene: TRBV28
CDR3nt: TGTGCCAGCAGTTTTGTTAGCGGCACCGGGGAGCTGTTTTTT
CDR3aa: CASSFVSGTGELFF

j_gene: TRBJ2-7
abundance: once
d_gene: TRBD2
v_gene: TRBV6-1
CDR3nt: TGTGCCAGCAGTGGCAGCACCAGCGGGAGTTCCTACGAGCAGTACTTC
CDR3aa: CASSGSTSGSSYEQYF

j_gene: TRBJ2-7
abundance: .
d_gene: .
v_gene: TRBV3-1/TRBV3-2
CDR3nt: TGTGCCAGCAGCCTCAACTACGAGCAGTACTTC
CDR3aa: CASSLNYEQYF

j_gene: TRBJ1-1
abundance: .
d_gene: .
v_gene: TRBV30
CDR3nt: TGTGCCTGGAGCAGGGCCACTGAAGCTTTCTTT
CDR3aa: CAWSRATEAFF

j_gene: TRBJ1-5
abundance: .
d_gene: .
v_gene: TRBV28
CDR3nt: TGTGCCAGCAGTTTCGTCGGGGGTAGCAATCAGCCCCAGCATTTT
CDR3aa: CASSFVGGSNQPQHF

j_gene: TRBJ1-1
abundance: .
d_gene: .
v_gene: TRBV28
CDR3nt: TGTGCCAGCAGTTTATGGGGTTCTTCTTCAGGTGAAGCTTTCTTT
CDR3aa: CASSLWGSSSGEAFF

j_gene: TRBJ1-3
abundance: .
d_gene: .
v_gene: TRBV2
CDR3nt: TGTGCCAGCAGCTTTGACTCCGAGGTACTCGGAAACACCATATATTTT
CDR3aa: CASSFDSEVLGNTIYF

j_gene: TRBJ2-3
abundance: .
d_gene: TRBD2
v_gene: TRBV7-3
CDR3nt: TGTGCCAGCAGCTTGGGAGGGAACACAGATACGCAGTATTTT
CDR3aa: CASSLGGNTDTQYF

j_gene: TRBJ2-7
abundance: once
d_gene: .
v_gene: TRBV13
CDR3nt: TGTGCCAGCAGCTTAAAGGCGGGCGTCACCTACGAGCAGTACTTC
CDR3aa: CASSLKAGVTYEQYF

j_gene: TRBJ2-7
abundance: .
d_gene: .
v_gene: TRBV2
CDR3nt: TGTGCCAGCAGCCTAAATATAAACTACGAGCAGTACTTC
CDR3aa: CASSLNINYEQYF

j_gene: TRBJ1-2
abundance: once
d_gene: TRBD1
v_gene: TRBV4-1
CDR3nt: TGCGCCAGCAGCCAAGATTTCGCGACAGGGGGCGACTATGGCTACACCTTC
CDR3aa: CASSQDFATGGDYGYTF

j_gene: TRBJ2-7
abundance: .
d_gene: .
v_gene: TRBV7-2
CDR3nt: TGTGCCAGCAGCCAAGGAGGTTCTTCCTACGAGCAGTACTTC
CDR3aa: CASSQGGSSYEQYF

j_gene: TRBJ2-7
abundance: .
d_gene: .
v_gene: TRBV27
CDR3nt: TGTGCCAGCAGTTTTAGCGGCTCCTACGAGCAGTACTTC
CDR3aa: CASSFSGSYEQYF

j_gene: TRBJ1-6
abundance: .
d_gene: .
v_gene: TRBV5-8
CDR3nt: TGTGCCAGCAGCCCGAGCTATAATTCACCCCTCCACTTT
CDR3aa: CASSPSYNSPLHF

j_gene: TRBJ2-7
abundance: .
d_gene: .
v_gene: TRBV6-5
CDR3nt: TGTGCCAGCACCCCTGGATTGGGGGCCCCCTACGAGCAGTACTTC
CDR3aa: CASTPGLGAPYEQYF

j_gene: TRBJ1-1
abundance: .
d_gene: .
v_gene: TRBV18
CDR3nt: TGTGCCAGCTCACCACCCGGACAGAGGAACACTGAAGCTTTCTTT
CDR3aa: CASSPPGQRNTEAFF

j_gene: TRBJ1-4
abundance: few
d_gene: .
v_gene: TRBV10-1
CDR3nt: TGCGCCAGCAGTCCCGGACAACGTGGAGAAAAACTGTTTTTT
CDR3aa: CASSPGQRGEKLFF

j_gene: TRBJ2-1
abundance: .
d_gene: .
v_gene: TRBV3-1/TRBV3-2
CDR3nt: TGTGCCAGCAGCCAAAGGGGTGACAATGAGCAGTTCTTC
CDR3aa: CASSQRGDNEQFF

j_gene: TRBJ1-5
abundance: .
d_gene: TRBD1
v_gene: TRBV19
CDR3nt: TGTGCCAGTACACTGGGACAGGGGGCTGTTCAGCCCCAGCATTTT
CDR3aa: CASTLGQGAVQPQHF

j_gene: TRBJ1-2
abundance: .
d_gene: .
v_gene: TRBV10-2
CDR3nt: TGCGCCAGCAGTGAGTCCGGGGAGCGAGGCTACACCTTC
CDR3aa: CASSESGERGYTF

j_gene: TRBJ2-5
abundance: .
d_gene: TRBD2
v_gene: TRBV7-2
CDR3nt: TGTGCCAGCAGCTCCGAAGGGACTAGCGTTTGGGAGACCCAGTACTTC
CDR3aa: CASSSEGTSVWETQYF

j_gene: TRBJ2-3
abundance: .
d_gene: .
v_gene: TRBV7-8
CDR3nt: TGTGCCAGCAGCTACCGGGACATCGATACGCAGTATTTT
CDR3aa: CASSYRDIDTQYF

j_gene: TRBJ2-7
abundance: few
d_gene: TRBD1
v_gene: TRBV7-2
CDR3nt: TGTGCCAGCAGCTCAGGGACAGGGATAACCGAGCAGTACTTC
CDR3aa: CASSSGTGITEQYF

j_gene: TRBJ2-7
abundance: .
d_gene: TRBD1
v_gene: TRBV18
CDR3nt: TGTGCCAGCTCACCAGCCGGGACAGGGACCGAGCAGTACTTC
CDR3aa: CASSPAGTGTEQYF

j_gene: TRBJ1-1
abundance: .
d_gene: TRBD1
v_gene: TRBV7-9
CDR3nt: TGTGCCAGCAGCTCAAGACAGGGGGCCGTAGCTTTCTTT
CDR3aa: CASSSRQGAVAFF

j_gene: TRBJ1-3
abundance: .
d_gene: .
v_gene: TRBV4-2
CDR3nt: TGTGCCAGCAGCCGTGACATCTCTGGAAACACCATATATTTT
CDR3aa: CASSRDISGNTIYF

j_gene: TRBJ1-2
abundance: .
d_gene: .
v_gene: TRBV21-1
CDR3nt: TGTGCCAGCGGGGACAGGGCGAGGAACTATGGCTACACCTTC
CDR3aa: CASGDRARNYGYTF

j_gene: TRBJ1-1
abundance: .
d_gene: .
v_gene: TRBV5-4
CDR3nt: TGTGCCAGCAGCTTGGGTGGGGCAATGAACACTGAAGCTTTCTTT
CDR3aa: CASSLGGAMNTEAFF

j_gene: TRBJ2-5
abundance: .
d_gene: .
v_gene: TRBV4-1
CDR3nt: TGCGCCAGCAGCCAGTCCCAAACCAAGGACAGCCAAGAGACCCAGTACTTC
CDR3aa: CASSQSQTKDSQETQYF

j_gene: TRBJ2-7
abundance: .
d_gene: TRBD1
v_gene: TRBV6-5
CDR3nt: TGTGCCAGCAGACACAACCGGGACAGGGGTTACGAGCAGTACTTC
CDR3aa: CASRHNRDRGYEQYF

j_gene: TRBJ1-1
abundance: .
d_gene: .
v_gene: TRBV29-1
CDR3nt: TGCAGCGTCCATCGGGGGTGGAATGAAGCTTTCTTT
CDR3aa: CSVHRGWNEAFF